The sequence of this T cell receptor (beta chain) was determined in a study of PD-1 blockade in classical Hodgkin lymphoma. Using immunoSEQ multiplex PCR, the repertoire was profiled, and TCRdb retains in-frame clones only, with some absent. The sample records some 23,000 clones, around 75% being singletons. Time point denoted: cycle 4 day 1 (C4D1), after 6 weeks of nivolumab. Each of the patients experienced relapse following autologous stem cell transplantation, and their brentuximab vedotin exposure differed. Using magnetic negative selection, the CD4+ T cells were separated out of thawed PBMCs. CDR3 length: 14 residues. Germline V CDR1 and CDR2: SGHNT, YENEEA. Trimming left V 4 bases short and J 6 bases short, with 10 bases between.

The sample was CD4+ T cells from blood, taken before the fourth cycle of nivolumab. This TCR came from a human donor with classical Hodgkin lymphoma. The J gene is TRBJ1-6, the V gene TRBV11-3; no clear D. This CDR3 is CASSYYLFNSPLHF. The DNA of the CDR3 is TGTGCCAGCAGCTACTACCTGTTTAATTCACCCCTCCACTTT. The full variable domain, its missing parts supplied by reference TRBV11-3 and TRBJ1-6, is EAGVVQSPRYKIIEKKQPVAFWCNPISGHNTLYWYLQNLGQGPELLIRYENEEAVDDSQLPKDRFSAERLKGVDSTLKIQPAELGDSAVYLCASSYYLFNSPLHFGNGTRLTVT.